This T cell receptor beta chain is drawn from a study of OX40 agonist ivuxolimab in advanced cancers. As for the study more broadly: The costimulatory receptor OX40 (CD134) was targeted by ivuxolimab, a fully human IgG2 agonistic monoclonal antibody. Intravenous ivuxolimab was administered to patients every 2 weeks at six dose levels: 0.01, 0.1, 0.3, 1.5, 3 and 10 mg/kg. Of the 52 patients in dose escalation, approximately 20 had hepatocellular carcinoma, roughly 15 had melanoma, 9 had renal cell carcinoma and 9 had head and neck cancer. In the dose-escalation cohort, 82.7% of patients were male, and the mean age was approximately 55 years, with a range of about 23 to 90. Patients were allowed to have had prior anti-PD-1, anti-PD-L1 or anti-CTLA-4 therapy, and approximately 40% of the dose-escalation patients had previously received checkpoint inhibitors. Three dose-escalation patients achieved partial responses, one with hepatocellular carcinoma and two with cutaneous melanoma. Peripheral TCRbeta sequencing was intended to test whether TCR sequence diversity was altered and clonal T-cell expansion was caused by ivuxolimab. The paper describes the monotherapy dose-escalation part (N = 52 patients) of the phase I trial of ivuxolimab. General study outcomes and caveats: In the 0.1-3.0 mg/kg groups, partial responders had among the lowest normalized peripheral clonal expansion, particularly in CD8+ T cells. After ivuxolimab, expanded clones were on average more numerous among CD8+ T cells than among CD4+ T cells. Which antigens the clonally expanded peripheral T cells were specific for was not determined. Low levels of normalized T-cell clonal expansion were also seen in some patients who did not respond. At doses from 0.1 to 3.0 mg/kg, clonal expansion was seen in both CD4+ and CD8+ blood T cells between baseline and week 6.

This clone was seen only a few times. No antigen is known for it. Base qualities are not at hand, and no much larger clone is one base apart. V is pared back by 5 bases and J by 7 bases, with 18 bases lying between the germline termini. The germline V gene supplies CDR1 MGHDK and CDR2 SYGVNS. Counted from cysteine to phenylalanine, this CDR3 has 15 amino acids. The CDR3 DNA has 45 bases and is translated from base 1. The trial excluded patients who had a history of autoimmune disease or were on systemic immunosuppression. Peripheral blood for TCR sequencing was collected from all dose cohorts at baseline, on cycle 4 day 1, and on cycle 7 day 1. Samples came from an open-label, multicenter, first-in-human phase I dose-escalation trial of ivuxolimab. Adults with locally advanced or metastatic melanoma, renal cell, hepatocellular, or head and neck squamous cell carcinoma were enrolled in the trial. Before TCR sequencing, CD4+ and CD8+ T cells were separately sorted from peripheral blood.

For sequencing of the TCRbeta CDR3 region, genomic DNA was extracted from the sorted cells. The immunoSEQ Assay was used for sequencing of TCRbeta CDR3 regions. TCRdb took over this immuneACCESS table, retaining in-frame rearrangements with V and J assigned. Such tables are incomplete; in checked studies, under half of the missing clones stem from an unresolved V gene, and the remainder is unexplained. The sample table lists just over 90,000 clones, about 93% of them with a count of one. 0.81% of the sample is taken by the ten largest. Sequenced material: CD4+ or CD8+ T cells sorted from blood, taken in a trial of the OX40 agonist ivuxolimab. The receptor comes from an adult with an advanced solid tumor such as melanoma, head and neck, liver or kidney cancer. The V and J segments used are TRBV25-1 and TRBJ2-1; the D gene is perhaps TRBD1 or TRBD2, each of them matching over 5 bases. The DNA sequence is given as TGTGCCAGCAGTACGCCGGGACCCACGGGGAATGAGCAGTTCTTC. It translates to CASSTPGPTGNEQFF.